This TCR beta chain was recorded in a study of blood T cells in healthy people across ages. Whole-study findings and limits: In the absence of known donor CMV status, changes in expanded clonotypes were possibly confounded. Higher diversity and more naive CD4+ cells were features of long-lived donors, compared to aged donors. Getting older went along with TCR beta diversity per million T cells dropping roughly linearly.

Regarding this clonotype: What it recognizes is unknown.

A second PCR of 7 to 11 cycles used a sample-barcoded 5' primer and a J-beta primer mix. CDR3-containing paired-end reads numbering at least 2.5 million came from each sample. TCRdb passed the 5' RACE reads through MiXCR, listing each CDR3 protein once. The sample holds roughly 680,000 distinct CDR3 sequences, 45% to 50% seen once. This CDR3 has 15 residues. Germline-derived CDR1 and CDR2 are SNHLY and FYNNEI. V was trimmed by 4 bases and J by 0 bases, leaving 7 bases between them. This receptor was identified in a woman aged 60-75 years in good health. V is TRBV2 and J is TRBJ2-6; no clear D gene. Sample: blood. CDR3 nucleotides: TGTGCCAGCAGTGTAAAGGACTCTGGGGCCAACGTCCTGACTTTC. It encodes CASSVKDSGANVLTF.